The present entry profiles one T cell receptor beta chain with its context. The target of this receptor is not known. Base qualities are missing; no much larger clone stands one base away. The method was the immunoSEQ multiplex PCR assay. In the authors' own workflow: A statistical classification framework was developed to diagnose cytomegalovirus status using the catalog of TCR beta chain sequences. The table was pulled from immuneACCESS by TCRdb, which kept in-frame rearrangements only. Such tables lose some clones; where checked, under half of the loss comes from unresolved V genes, and the rest has no known cause. That table supplies the V and J calls and clone size; D and trimming were determined from the DNA. The sample profile shows roughly 60,000 clones; 92% of them were found once. Of the sample, over 1% is held by the ten largest clones. The sample belongs to a study of cytomegalovirus exposure and HLA in healthy donors (dated by TCRdb to 2016 to 2017). About the investigation overall: The approximately 710 repertoires of the first cohort and the 120 validation repertoires were produced on the same platform, according to a later analysis. The aim of the study was to test whether cataloging public T cell receptors could identify signatures of past pathogen exposure. A separate validation cohort of 100 to 150 different subjects was used in addition to the 666-subject first cohort. To predict cytomegalovirus infection status, the study combined high-throughput TCR immunosequencing, statistical association of individual TCRs with disease status, and machine learning. Study-level results and caveats: A later analysis had no HLA typing for the validation cohort, so co-occurrence there was scored across all 120 repertoires. In vitro tests confirmed that a few of the cytomegalovirus-associated TCR beta chains recognize cytomegalovirus antigens. According to the authors, the approach could potentially be generalized to other disease states and immunological phenotypes. The classifier was reported to diagnose cytomegalovirus status with high specificity and sensitivity in both the original and validation cohorts. Of the cluster scores, around 95% were above 0 in a later analysis, which found that TCRs clustered in the first cohort also tended to co-occur in the 120 validation repertoires. Most TCR sequences were seen in very few donors, while some public TCRs were found in many individuals. In the study, approximately 160 TCR beta chains were listed as associated with cytomegalovirus.

The donors belonged to the validation cohort of about 120 subjects, which was separate from the 666-subject first cohort. Relative to germline, V is 3 bases shorter and J is 6 bases shorter, with 15 bases between their ends. From its cysteine to its phenylalanine, the CDR3 spans 15 amino acids. The only DNA kept is the CDR3, 45 bases in frame from the first base. The germline V gene encodes CDR1 LNHNV and CDR2 YYDKDF (reference sequence). Sequenced sample: PBMCs. This clonotype originated in a woman younger than 35 in good health and CMV-seronegative. The V and J segments used are TRBV15 and TRBJ1-5; the D gene remains uncertain. The DNA reads TGTGCCACCAGCAGGGGCGGAGGTGGGATTCAGCCCCAGCATTTT. It encodes CATSRGGGGIQPQHF.